Listed below are T cell receptor beta chains from one sample, sequenced in a study of T cell changes during pregnancy in multiple sclerosis. The method was immunoSEQ multiplex PCR; TCRdb's version includes in-frame clones alone and lacks a portion of them. The sample has roughly 30,000 clones, around 85% seen once; the top ten hold approximately 8.3%. The source was CD8+ T cells from peripheral blood mononuclear cells, collected after pregnancy. The receptors were sampled from a female donor with multiple sclerosis, enrolled in a pregnancy study. CDR3s include the opening cysteine and the closing phenylalanine or tryptophan. The D gene is left open where the match is weak. Only part of the rows carry a size: once, few, many, or a class if the clone is expanded.

d_gene,v_gene,len,abundance,j_gene,CDR3aa,CDR3nt
TRBD1,TRBV5-1,13,-,TRBJ1-2,CASSFSGGYGYTF,TGCGCCAGCAGCTTTTCAGGGGGCTATGGCTACACCTTC
-,TRBV4-3,16,many,TRBJ2-1,CASSQDLGGSYNEQFF,TGCGCCAGCAGCCAAGATCTTGGCGGCTCCTACAATGAGCAGTTCTTC
-,TRBV19,15,-,TRBJ1-2,CASSTLQVIDYGYTF,TGTGCCAGTAGTACTTTACAGGTCATCGACTATGGCTACACCTTC
TRBD1,TRBV13,15,-,TRBJ1-2,CASSSTPGQVYGYTF,TGTGCCAGCAGCTCAACCCCGGGACAGGTCTATGGCTACACCTTC
TRBD2,TRBV6-1,15,-,TRBJ2-1,CASRETAGGPNEQFF,TGTGCCAGCAGAGAGACGGCGGGGGGGCCCAATGAGCAGTTCTTC
TRBD2,TRBV7-8,12,-,TRBJ2-1,CASSLGRTRTFF,TGTGCCAGCAGCCTGGGGAGGACTAGGACGTTCTTC
-,TRBV7-8,12,once,TRBJ2-2,CASSLHPGELFF,TGTGCCAGCAGCTTACATCCCGGGGAGCTGTTTTTT
-,TRBV7-9,14,-,TRBJ2-2,CASSLGVFTGELFF,TGTGCCAGCAGCTTAGGCGTGTTTACCGGGGAGCTGTTTTTT
-,TRBV10-3,15,-,TRBJ1-1,CAISESGGENTEAFF,TGTGCCATCAGTGAGTCAGGGGGGGAGAACACTGAAGCTTTCTTT
TRBD1,TRBV2,13,-,TRBJ2-7,CASIRDRGYEQYF,TGTGCCAGCATTAGGGACAGGGGTTACGAGCAGTACTTC
TRBD1,TRBV4-1,17,-,TRBJ1-3,CASSQATGALSGNTIYF,TGCGCCAGCAGCCAAGCGACAGGGGCCCTCTCTGGAAACACCATATATTTT